This T cell receptor beta chain originates from a study of blood T cell repertoires in COVID-19 (dated by TCRdb to 2018 to 2021). Regarding the complete study: Samples from collaborators originated in the United States, Italy and Spain and spanned both the acute and convalescent phases of COVID-19. The prospective study material was composed of cDNA or gDNA derived from T cells, B-cell-depleted T cells, or PBMCs. Deeply sampled blood TCRbeta repertoires from subjects exposed to, actively infected with, or recovered from COVID-19 were included in the dataset. A freely available public database, intended as a resource for researchers studying the immune response to SARS-CoV-2, is where the repertoires were released. The samples were drawn from the first 160 participants of the ongoing ImmuneRACE study and from 1,254 subjects provided by 6 global collaborators. Sample metadata almost always included a de-identified subject ID, COVID-19 status, age in years and sex. HLA class I and class II types, where available, came from metadata supplied by the sample provider rather than from assay-based typing.

In Seattle, one collaborating source enrolled patients while the infection was active and tracked those patients longitudinally over the course of disease. Each collaborating institution followed its own protocols to collect whole blood in K2EDTA tubes. For TCRbeta analysis, collaborators shipped samples as frozen whole blood, isolated PBMCs, or DNA extracted from either of those sample types. V is shortened by 8 bases, J by 5 bases, and the region joining them spans 15 bases. CDR1 GTSNPN and CDR2 SVGIG were looked up in the germline V gene (reference sequence). The CDR3 sequence holds 13 residues, the cysteine and phenylalanine included. The kept DNA is CDR3 alone, 39 bases in frame from the first base. TCRbeta CDR3 regions were amplified from genomic DNA by means of the immunoSEQ Assay, a bias-controlled multiplex PCR. In the original analysis: The number of nucleated cells in each sample was estimated from the amplification of reference gene primers within the assay. To quantify the absolute abundance of each unique TCRbeta CDR3 rearrangement, sequence reads were collapsed and filtered. For each sample, productive Simpson clonality was calculated as the square root of Simpson's diversity index across productive rearrangements. TCRdb took over this immuneACCESS table, retaining in-frame rearrangements with V and J assigned. Such tables are incomplete; in checked studies, under half of the missing clones stem from an unresolved V gene, and the remainder is unexplained. The D gene and trimming were derived from the DNA, and the V and J assignments and clone size from that table. This sample holds some 220,000 clones; around 85% were observed only once. The leading ten clones occupy about 2.5% of the sample.

Comments on this clone: Which antigen it targets is not known. Base-call qualities are not available, and no considerably larger clone is one nucleotide away.

The study at large found these results: Clinical and demographic metadata were provided uncurated, with the amount varying by source and participant.

This receptor was identified in a woman in her 70s with COVID-19, enrolled during active disease. Sequenced input: peripheral blood. The rearrangement joined TRBV30 to TRBJ1-4; TRBD1 is possibly the D segment (5 matching bases). Read as DNA, the sequence is TGTGCCCGCCGGGGGGTCGGGAATGAAAAACTGTTTTTT. This translates into CARRGVGNEKLFF.